Reported below is one TCR beta chain. The data derive from a study of blood T cell repertoires in COVID-19. Sequenced by immunoSEQ multiplex PCR; TCRdb stores in-frame clones only, minus some. Of fewer than 200,000 clones in the sample, about 85% were seen once. The origin of this receptor is a man in his 60s who had recovered from COVID-19. The specimen sequenced was peripheral blood.

CDR3 nucleotide sequence: TGTGCCAGTATAGGGGCGGGACTTCACCAGCCCCAGCATTTT. Amino acids: CASIGAGLHQPQHF. This chain joins TRBV19 and TRBJ1-5, with D possibly being TRBD1 (5 bases). Germline-derived CDR1 and CDR2 are LNHDA and SQIVND (reference sequence). V gave up 7 bases and J gave up 7 bases, with 17 bases separating them. CDR3 length equals 14 residues.